This T cell receptor (beta chain) was sequenced for a study of cytomegalovirus exposure and HLA in healthy donors. Findings of the study overall: The authors reported that TCR beta sequences could predict HLA-A and HLA-B alleles. These predictions were accurate for most subjects in the first cohort.

The CDR3 totals 16 residues. Germline lookup yields CDR1 SGHVS and CDR2 FQNEAQ. The junction had 6 bases not matched to a gene; V was cut back by 0 bases and J by 6 bases. On this clone itself: Its target is not known.

Both 60 Vbeta primers and 13 Jbeta primers went into the PCR. Sequenced by immunoSEQ multiplex PCR; TCRdb stores in-frame clones only, minus some. Of 150,000 to 180,000 clones in the sample, more than 75% were seen once. The origin of this receptor is a woman aged 40 to 50 in good health and CMV-seropositive. The specimen sequenced was PBMCs. The rearrangement links TRBV7-8 to TRBJ2-2; TRBD1 aligns across 8 bases. The CDR3 is CASSLARQGAPGELFF. The CDR3 DNA sequence: TGTGCCAGCAGCTTAGCGCGGCAGGGGGCCCCCGGGGAGCTGTTTTTT.